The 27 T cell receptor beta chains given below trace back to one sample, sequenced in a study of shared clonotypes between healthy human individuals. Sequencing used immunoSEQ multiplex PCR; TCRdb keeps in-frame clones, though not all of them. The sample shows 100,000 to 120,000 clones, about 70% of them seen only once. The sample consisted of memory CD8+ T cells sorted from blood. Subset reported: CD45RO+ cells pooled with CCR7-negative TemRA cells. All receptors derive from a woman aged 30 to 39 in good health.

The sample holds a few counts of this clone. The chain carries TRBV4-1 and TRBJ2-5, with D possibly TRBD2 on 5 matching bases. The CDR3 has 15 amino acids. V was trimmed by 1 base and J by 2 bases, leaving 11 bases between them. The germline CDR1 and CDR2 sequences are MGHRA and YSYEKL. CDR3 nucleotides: TGCGCCAGCAGCCAAGTTCACGGGGATCAAGAGACCCAGTACTTC. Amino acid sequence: CASSQVHGDQETQYF.

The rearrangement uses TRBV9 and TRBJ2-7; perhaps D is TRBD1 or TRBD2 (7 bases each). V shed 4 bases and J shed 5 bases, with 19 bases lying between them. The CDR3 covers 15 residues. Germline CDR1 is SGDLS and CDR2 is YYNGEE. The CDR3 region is CASSTGAGALHEQYF. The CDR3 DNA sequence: TGTGCCAGCAGCACAGGGGCGGGAGCTTTGCACGAGCAGTACTTC.

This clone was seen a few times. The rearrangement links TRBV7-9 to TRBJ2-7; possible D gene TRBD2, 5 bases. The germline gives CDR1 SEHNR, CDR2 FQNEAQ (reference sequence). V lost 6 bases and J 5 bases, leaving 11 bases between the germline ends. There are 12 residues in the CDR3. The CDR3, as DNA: TGTGCCAGCAGAGCGGACGGGGACGAGCAGTACTTC. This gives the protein CASRADGDEQYF.

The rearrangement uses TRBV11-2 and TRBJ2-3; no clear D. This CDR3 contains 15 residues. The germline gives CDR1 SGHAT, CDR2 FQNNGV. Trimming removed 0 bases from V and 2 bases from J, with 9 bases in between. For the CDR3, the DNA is TGTGCCAGCAGCTTAGACGGAACCGACACAGATACGCAGTATTTT. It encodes CASSLDGTDTDTQYF. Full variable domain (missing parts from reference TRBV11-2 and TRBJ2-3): EAGVAQSPRYKIIEKRQSVAFWCNPISGHATLYWYQQILGQGPKLLIQFQNNGVVDDSQLPKDRFSAERLKGVDSTLKIQPAKLEDSAVYLCASSLDGTDTDTQYFGPGTRLTVL.

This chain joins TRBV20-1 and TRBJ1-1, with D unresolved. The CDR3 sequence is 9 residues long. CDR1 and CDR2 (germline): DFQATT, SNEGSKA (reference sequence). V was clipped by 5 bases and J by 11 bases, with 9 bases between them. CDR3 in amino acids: CSAASRAFF. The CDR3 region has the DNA TGCAGTGCTGCTTCCCGGGCTTTCTTT.

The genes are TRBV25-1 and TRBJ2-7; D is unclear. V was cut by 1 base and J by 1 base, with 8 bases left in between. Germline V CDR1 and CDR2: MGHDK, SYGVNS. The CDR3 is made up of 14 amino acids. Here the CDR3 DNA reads TGTGCCAGCAGTGAATCGGTAGATTCCTACGAGCAGTACTTC. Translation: CASSESVDSYEQYF.

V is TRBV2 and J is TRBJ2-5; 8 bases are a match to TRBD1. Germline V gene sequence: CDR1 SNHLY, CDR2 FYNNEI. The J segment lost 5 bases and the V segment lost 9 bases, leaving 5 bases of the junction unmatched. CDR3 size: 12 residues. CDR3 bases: TGTGCCAGGACAGGGGAAGAGGAGACCCAGTACTTC. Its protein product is CARTGEEETQYF.

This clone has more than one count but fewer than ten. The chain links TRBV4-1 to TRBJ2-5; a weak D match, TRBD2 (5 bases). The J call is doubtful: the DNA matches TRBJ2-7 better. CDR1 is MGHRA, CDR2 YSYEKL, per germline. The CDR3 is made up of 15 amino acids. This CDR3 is CASSQELDGIYEQYF. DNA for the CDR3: TGCGCCAGCAGCCAAGAATTGGACGGGATCTACGAGCAGTACTTC.

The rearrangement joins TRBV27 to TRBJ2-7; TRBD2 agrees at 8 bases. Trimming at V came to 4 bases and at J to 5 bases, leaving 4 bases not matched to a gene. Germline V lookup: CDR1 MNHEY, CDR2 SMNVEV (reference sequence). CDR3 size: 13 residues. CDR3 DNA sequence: TGTGCCAGCAGTTCGACTAGCGTGGACGAGCAGTACTTC. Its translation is CASSSTSVDEQYF.

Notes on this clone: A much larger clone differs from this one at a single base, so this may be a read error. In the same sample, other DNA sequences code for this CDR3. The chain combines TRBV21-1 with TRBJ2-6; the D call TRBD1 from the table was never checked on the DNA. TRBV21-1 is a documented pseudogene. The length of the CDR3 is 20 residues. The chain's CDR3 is CASSTTDSYQPNSGANVLTF. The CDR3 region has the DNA TGTGCCAGCAGCACGACCGACAGTTACCAACCTAACTCTGGGGCCAACGTCTTGACTTTC.

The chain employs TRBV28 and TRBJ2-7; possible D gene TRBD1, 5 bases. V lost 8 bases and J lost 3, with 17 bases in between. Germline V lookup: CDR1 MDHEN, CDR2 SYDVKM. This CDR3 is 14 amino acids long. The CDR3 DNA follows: TGTGCCAGCGAAGACAGTCGACAAAACTACGAGCAGTACTTC. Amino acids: CASEDSRQNYEQYF.

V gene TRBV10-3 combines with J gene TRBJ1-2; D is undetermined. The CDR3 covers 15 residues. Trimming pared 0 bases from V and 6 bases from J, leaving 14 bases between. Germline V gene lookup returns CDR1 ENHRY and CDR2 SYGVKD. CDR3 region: CAISESSTFGDGYTF. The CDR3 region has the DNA TGTGCCATCAGTGAGTCGAGCACGTTTGGGGATGGCTACACCTTC.

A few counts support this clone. The CDR3 region is CASSLAEGNTIYF. CDR3 in DNA: TGTGCCAGCAGCTTAGCGGAGGGAAACACCATATATTTT. The V and J genes are TRBV7-2 and TRBJ1-3; no clear D gene. Trimming took off 0 bases at V and 4 bases at J, with 4 bases between the two ends. The germline V gene has CDR1 SGHTA and CDR2 FQGNSA. The CDR3 has 13 amino acids.

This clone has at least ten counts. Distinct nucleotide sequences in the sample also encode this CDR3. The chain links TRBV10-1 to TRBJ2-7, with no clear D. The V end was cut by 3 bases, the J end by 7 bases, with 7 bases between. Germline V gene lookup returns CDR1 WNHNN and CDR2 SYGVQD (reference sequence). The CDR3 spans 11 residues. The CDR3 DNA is TGCGCCAGCAGTGACGAAGGAGAGCAGTACTTC. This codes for CASSDEGEQYF.

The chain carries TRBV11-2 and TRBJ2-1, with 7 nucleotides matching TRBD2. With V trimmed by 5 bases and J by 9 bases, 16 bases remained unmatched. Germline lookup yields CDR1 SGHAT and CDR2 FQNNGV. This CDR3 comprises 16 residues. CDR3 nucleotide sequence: TGTGCCAGCAGCCCCTTTCTCCCGGGATGGGGGGGTGAGCAGTTCTTC. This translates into CASSPFLPGWGGEQFF.

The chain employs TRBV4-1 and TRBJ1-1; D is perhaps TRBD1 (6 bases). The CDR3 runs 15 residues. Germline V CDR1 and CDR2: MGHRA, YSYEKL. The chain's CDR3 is CASTKGGSGNTEAFF. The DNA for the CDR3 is TGCGCTTCAACTAAGGGGGGCTCAGGTAACACTGAAGCTTTCTTT.

CDR3 amino acids: CASSLVSREKTYEQYF. CDR3 DNA sequence: TGTGCCAGCAGCTTAGTGAGTCGGGAGAAAACCTACGAGCAGTACTTC. The chain recombines TRBV7-9 with TRBJ2-7; maybe TRBD2 (6 bases). From germline, CDR1 is SEHNR and CDR2 FQNEAQ (reference sequence). The CDR3 contains 16 residues. The germline V and J ends were trimmed by 1 base and 2 bases, with 15 bases remaining between them. The full variable domain, with the rest looked up from reference TRBV7-9 and TRBJ2-7, is DTGVSQNPRHKITKRGQNVTFRCDPISEHNRLYWYRQTLGQGPEFLTYFQNEAQLEKSRLLSDRFSAERPKGSFSTLEIQRTEQGDSAMYLCASSLVSREKTYEQYFGPGTRLTVT.

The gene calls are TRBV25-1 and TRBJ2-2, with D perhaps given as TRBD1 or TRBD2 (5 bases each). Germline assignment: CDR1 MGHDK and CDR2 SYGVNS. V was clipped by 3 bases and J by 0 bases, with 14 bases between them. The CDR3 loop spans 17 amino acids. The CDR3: CASSDGMGRSNTGELFF. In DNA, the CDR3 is TGTGCCAGCAGTGACGGGATGGGACGATCGAACACCGGGGAGCTGTTTTTT.

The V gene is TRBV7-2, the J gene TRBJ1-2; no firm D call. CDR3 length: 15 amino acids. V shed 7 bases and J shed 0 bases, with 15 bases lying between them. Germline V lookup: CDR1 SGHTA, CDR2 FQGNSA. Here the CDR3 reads CASNPVGRTNYGYTF. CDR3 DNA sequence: TGTGCCAGCAACCCCGTGGGGAGGACTAACTATGGCTACACCTTC.

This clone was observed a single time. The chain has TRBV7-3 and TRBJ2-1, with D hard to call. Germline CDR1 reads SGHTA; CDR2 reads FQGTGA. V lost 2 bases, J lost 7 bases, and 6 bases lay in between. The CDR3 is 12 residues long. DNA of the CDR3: TGTGCCAGCAGCTTAGCGGTTAATGAGCAGTTCTTC. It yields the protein CASSLAVNEQFF.

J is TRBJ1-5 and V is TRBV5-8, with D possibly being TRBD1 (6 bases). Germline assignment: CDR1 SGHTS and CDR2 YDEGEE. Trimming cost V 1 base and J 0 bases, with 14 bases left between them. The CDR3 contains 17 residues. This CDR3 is CASSLNREAGSNQPQHF. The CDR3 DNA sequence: TGTGCCAGCAGCTTGAACAGGGAGGCTGGTAGCAATCAGCCCCAGCATTTT. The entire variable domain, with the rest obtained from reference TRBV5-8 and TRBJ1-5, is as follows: EAGVTQSPTHLIKTRGQQATLRCSPISGHTSVYWYQQALGLGLQFLLWYDEGEERNRGNFPPRFSGRQFPNYSSELNVNALELEDSALYLCASSLNREAGSNQPQHFGDGTRLSIL.

The chain's CDR3 is CASSAGTGGKPQHF. The CDR3 nucleotides read TGTGCCAGCAGCGCCGGGACAGGGGGCAAGCCCCAGCATTTT. The J gene is TRBJ1-5, the V gene TRBV9, with TRBD1 matching over 12 bases. The V segment lost 3 bases and the J segment 8 bases; nucleotides outside the gene matches: 3. CDR1 and CDR2 from the germline V gene are SGDLS and YYNGEE. The CDR3 sequence is 14 residues long.

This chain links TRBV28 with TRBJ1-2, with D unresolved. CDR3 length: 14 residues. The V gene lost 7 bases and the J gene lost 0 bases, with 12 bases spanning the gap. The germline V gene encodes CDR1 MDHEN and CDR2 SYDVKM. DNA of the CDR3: TGTGCCAGCACCCCGTCTGGTTCTAACTATGGCTACACCTTC. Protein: CASTPSGSNYGYTF.

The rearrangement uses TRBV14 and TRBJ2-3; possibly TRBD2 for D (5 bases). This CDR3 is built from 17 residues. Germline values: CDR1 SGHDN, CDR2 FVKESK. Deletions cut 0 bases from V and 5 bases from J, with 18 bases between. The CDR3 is CASSQDLTKVAVDTQYF. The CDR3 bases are TGTGCCAGCAGCCAAGATTTGACTAAGGTTGCGGTAGATACGCAGTATTTT.

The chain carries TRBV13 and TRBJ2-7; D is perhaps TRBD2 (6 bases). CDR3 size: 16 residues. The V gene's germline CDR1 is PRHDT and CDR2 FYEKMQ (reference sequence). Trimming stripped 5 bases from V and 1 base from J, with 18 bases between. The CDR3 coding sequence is TGTGCCAGCAGCCCAAATAGCGGAGTGTCTTCCTACGAGCAGTACTTC. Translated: CASSPNSGVSSYEQYF.

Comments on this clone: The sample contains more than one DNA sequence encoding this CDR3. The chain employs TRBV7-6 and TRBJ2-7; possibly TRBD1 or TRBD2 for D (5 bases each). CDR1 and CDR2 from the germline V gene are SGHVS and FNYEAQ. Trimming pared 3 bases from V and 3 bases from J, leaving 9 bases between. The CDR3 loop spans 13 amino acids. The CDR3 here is CASSLGPNYEQYF. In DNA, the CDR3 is TGTGCCAGCAGCTTGGGACCCAACTACGAGCAGTACTTC.

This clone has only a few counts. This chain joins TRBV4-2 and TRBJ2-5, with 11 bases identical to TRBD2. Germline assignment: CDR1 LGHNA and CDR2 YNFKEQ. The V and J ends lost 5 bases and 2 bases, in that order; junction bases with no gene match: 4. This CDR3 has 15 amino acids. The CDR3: CASSAGTSGQETQYF. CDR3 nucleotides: TGTGCCAGCAGCGCCGGGACTAGCGGACAAGAGACCCAGTACTTC.